A selection of T cell receptor beta chains follows, all from one sample in a study of blood T cell repertoires in COVID-19. The data were produced by immunoSEQ multiplex PCR, yet TCRdb's version contains in-frame clones alone and is incomplete. Of under 200,000 clones in the sample, about 82% are singletons; the top ten hold about 6%. Sample: PBMCs or T cells enriched from blood (not recorded which). These receptors originate from a man aged 35 to 55 with acute COVID-19. Both conserved end residues are part of each CDR3. D genes are given only for firm matches. Size is stated for part of the rows, as once, few or many counts, or as a class when the clone is expanded.

CDR3 DNA: TGTGCCAGCAGCGTAGATGGGAGCACCGGGGAGCTGTTTTTT
CDR3 protein: CASSVDGSTGELFF
V gene: TRBV9
clone size: NA
D gene: NA
J gene: TRBJ2-2

CDR3 DNA: TGTGCCAGCTCCCAATACAGGGATAACCAAGAGACCCAGTACTTC
CDR3 protein: CASSQYRDNQETQYF
V gene: TRBV18
clone size: NA
D gene: NA
J gene: TRBJ2-5

CDR3 DNA: TGCAGCGTTGCCGTGGGGCAACCCTACAATGAGCAGTTCTTC
CDR3 protein: CSVAVGQPYNEQFF
V gene: TRBV29-1
clone size: NA
D gene: NA
J gene: TRBJ2-1

CDR3 DNA: TGTGCCAGCAGCAAGGCGGTGGCAGAACAAGAGACCCAGTACTTC
CDR3 protein: CASSKAVAEQETQYF
V gene: TRBV7-8
clone size: few
D gene: NA
J gene: TRBJ2-5

CDR3 DNA: TGTGCCAGCAGTGATATAGGAGGGACCCAGCATTTT
CDR3 protein: CASSDIGGTQHF
V gene: TRBV6-1
clone size: NA
D gene: NA
J gene: TRBJ1-5

CDR3 DNA: TGTGCCAGCAGTGGCTACGGGGTCACTGAAGCTTTCTTT
CDR3 protein: CASSGYGVTEAFF
V gene: TRBV25-1
clone size: NA
D gene: NA
J gene: TRBJ1-1

CDR3 DNA: TGTGCCAGCTCAATAGCTCTAAGAGGCCCCGGGGAGCTGTTTTTT
CDR3 protein: CASSIALRGPGELFF
V gene: TRBV27
clone size: NA
D gene: NA
J gene: TRBJ2-2

CDR3 DNA: TGTGCCAGCAGCTTAGGCAAAAGGGAGGTCTCCTACAATGAGCAGTTCTTC
CDR3 protein: CASSLGKREVSYNEQFF
V gene: TRBV11-3
clone size: NA
D gene: NA
J gene: TRBJ2-1

CDR3 DNA: TGTGCCAGCAGACAGCTTAAGCCCCAGCATTTT
CDR3 protein: CASRQLKPQHF
V gene: TRBV2
clone size: NA
D gene: NA
J gene: TRBJ1-5

CDR3 DNA: TGTGCCAGCAGAGTTGGTCTAAACACCGGGGAGCTGTTTTTT
CDR3 protein: CASRVGLNTGELFF
V gene: TRBV27
clone size: few
D gene: NA
J gene: TRBJ2-2

CDR3 DNA: TGTGCCACCAGCAGAGAAGGGGGCGACGCCAAAAACATTCAGTACTTC
CDR3 protein: CATSREGGDAKNIQYF
V gene: TRBV15
clone size: NA
D gene: TRBD1
J gene: TRBJ2-4

CDR3 DNA: TGCAGCGTCCGGGGACAGTACTACGAGCAGTACTTC
CDR3 protein: CSVRGQYYEQYF
V gene: TRBV29-1
clone size: NA
D gene: TRBD1
J gene: TRBJ2-7

CDR3 DNA: TGCGCCAGCAGCTTGGCTAGCGGGATCTCCTACGAGCAGTACTTC
CDR3 protein: CASSLASGISYEQYF
V gene: TRBV5-1
clone size: NA
D gene: TRBD2
J gene: TRBJ2-7

CDR3 DNA: TGCGCCAGCAGCTACGACAGCCCACTATATGGCTACACCTTC
CDR3 protein: CASSYDSPLYGYTF
V gene: TRBV5-1
clone size: NA
D gene: NA
J gene: TRBJ1-2